Shown below are 27 T cell receptor beta chains from a single sample sequenced in a study of CD8 T cells in Susac syndrome (dated by TCRdb to between 2018 and 2020). Receptor amplification or capture employed the immunoSEQ multiplex PCR assay. RNA was extracted using the RNeasy kit, and roughly 0.5 to 1 microgram was reverse transcribed with random hexamers. TCRdb applied fastp at Q25 and MiXCR to the public reads, then kept only in-frame beta chains. Merged by CDR3 protein, the rows form single entries marked with the most common genes and DNA. A total of some 120,000 distinct CDR3 sequences appear in this sample, over 90% of them only once. The top ten constitute around 0.12% of the sample. Sample: CD4+ T cells from PBMCs. Source of these receptors: a human donor in good health.

The chain is built from TRBV7-9 and TRBJ1-5; weak D call: TRBD1 (5 bases). The germline CDR1 and CDR2 sequences are SEHNR and FQNEAQ (reference sequence). Trimming removed 7 bases from V and 6 bases from J, with 10 bases in between. This CDR3 comprises 12 residues. The DNA of the CDR3 is TGTGCCAGCACCACAGGTTTTCAGCCCCAGCATTTT. It codes for CASTTGFQPQHF.

Written as DNA, the CDR3 is TGTGCCAGCTCTAAAATCAAGACAGGGGGGAACACCGGGGAGCTGTTTTTT. It translates to CASSKIKTGGNTGELFF. The V gene is TRBV18, the J gene TRBJ2-2; TRBD1 agrees at 9 bases. J lost 1 base, V lost 6 bases, and 9 bases had no gene match. CDR3 size: 17 residues. The germline V gene has CDR1 KGHSH and CDR2 LQKENI.

The gene calls are TRBV7-9 and TRBJ1-2; 10 positions agree with TRBD1. CDR3 size: 14 residues. V lost 4 bases and J lost 6; bases outside the gene matches: 5. The germline V gene encodes CDR1 SEHNR and CDR2 FQNEAQ (reference sequence). In nucleotides, the CDR3 is TGTGCCAGCAGCTGGGACAGGGGTCGTGATGGCTACACCTTC. This encodes CASSWDRGRDGYTF.

The rearrangement links TRBV10-1 to TRBJ2-4; either TRBD1 or TRBD2 may supply D (5 bases each). The germline gives CDR1 WNHNN, CDR2 SYGVQD (reference sequence). Trimming stripped 5 bases from V and 2 bases from J, with 7 bases between. The length of the CDR3 is 13 residues. CDR3 amino acids: CASSTGPKNIQYF. The CDR3 DNA reads as TGCGCCAGCAGTACGGGGCCCAAAAACATTCAGTACTTC.

The rearrangement uses TRBV7-9 and TRBJ2-1; D might be TRBD1 or TRBD2, each matching 5 bases. Trimming shortened V by 3 bases and J by 8 bases, and 17 bases separated the two germline ends. This CDR3 is built from 15 residues. Per the germline V gene, CDR1 is SEHNR and CDR2 is FQNEAQ (reference sequence). The CDR3 bases are TGTGCCAGCAGCTTGGGGACCTCCCCCGGGCATGAGCAGTTCTTC. Translation gives CASSLGTSPGHEQFF.

This chain links TRBV2 with TRBJ1-2, with a tentative D call TRBD1 (5 bases). CDR3 size: 13 residues. The V and J ends lost 1 base and 5 bases respectively, with 8 bases between them. Germline V gives CDR1 SNHLY, CDR2 FYNNEI. The CDR3: CASSEGRGYGYTF. The CDR3 DNA follows: TGTGCCAGCAGTGAAGGTCGGGGGTATGGCTACACCTTC.

V and J are TRBV28 and TRBJ2-5, with no clear D. The CDR3 length is 12 residues. In germline, CDR1 is MDHEN, CDR2 SYDVKM. V was trimmed by 1 base and J by 6 bases, leaving 6 bases between them. CDR3 region: CASSLFFQTQYF. CDR3 DNA sequence: TGTGCCAGCAGTTTATTTTTTCAGACCCAGTACTTC.

The chain couples TRBV30 to TRBJ1-1; tentatively, D is TRBD1 (5 bases). The CDR3 is 13 amino acids. V lost 2 bases and J lost 7, with 14 bases in between. Germline V lookup: CDR1 GTSNPN, CDR2 SVGIG (reference sequence). In DNA, the CDR3 is TGTGCCTGGAGTAAGATCCGAGGGGATGAAGCTTTCTTT. Its translation: CAWSKIRGDEAFF.

The rearrangement joins TRBV6-1 to TRBJ2-7; 9 nucleotides align to TRBD1. V shed 4 bases and J 3 bases; nucleotides not matched to a gene: 10. Germline V CDR1 and CDR2: MNHNS, SASEGT. This CDR3 is 16 amino acids long. CDR3 nucleotide sequence: TGTGCCAGCAGTGGGGGACAGGGTTCCTCGATCTACGAGCAGTACTTC. Translating gives CASSGGQGSSIYEQYF.

The gene calls are TRBV27 and TRBJ1-2; D gene ambiguous. Germline CDR1 MNHEY, CDR2 SMNVEV (reference sequence). V lost 3 bases, J lost 8 bases, and 13 bases lay in between. The CDR3 has 13 amino acids. The CDR3 nucleotides are TGTGCCAGCAGTTTGGCCGGCCCCTCGGGCTACACCTTC. It codes for CASSLAGPSGYTF.

The chain links TRBV12-3 or TRBV12-4 to TRBJ1-2; possibly TRBD1 for D (6 bases). This CDR3 spans 14 amino acids. The V and J ends lost 6 bases and 8 bases respectively, with 19 bases between them. CDR3 sequence: CASSRLTGLEGYTF. CDR3 nucleotides: TGTGCCAGCAGCCGTCTCACAGGGTTAGAAGGCTACACCTTC.

The chain recombines TRBV6-4 with TRBJ2-5; no clear D gene. The germline V gene encodes CDR1 MRHNA and CDR2 SNTAGT. This CDR3 comprises 13 residues. Trimming took 2 bases from V and 1 from J, leaving 5 bases between them. CDR3 loop: CASSDTIQETQYF. CDR3 in DNA: TGTGCCAGCAGTGACACCATCCAAGAGACCCAGTACTTC.

The chain is built from TRBV28 and TRBJ2-7; 8 nucleotides line up with TRBD1. The CDR3 contains 14 residues. CDR1 and CDR2 from the germline V gene are MDHEN and SYDVKM. The V segment lost 4 bases and the J segment 0 bases; nucleotides outside the gene matches: 2. CDR3 amino acids: CASSSDRVSYEQYF. Here the CDR3 DNA reads TGTGCCAGCAGTTCGGACAGGGTCTCCTACGAGCAGTACTTC.

This chain joins TRBV29-1 and TRBJ2-5; D is unresolved. Trimming cost V 4 bases and J 0 bases, with 3 bases left between them. CDR1 is SQVTM, CDR2 ANQGSEA, per germline. The CDR3 extends over 11 amino acids. The CDR3 bases are TGCAGCGTTGTCAACCAAGAGACCCAGTACTTC. Encoded protein: CSVVNQETQYF.

The chain links TRBV7-9 to TRBJ2-7; 7 bases fit TRBD1. J gave up 3 bases and V 5 bases, and 10 bases lay outside the gene matches. The CDR3 spans 15 residues. Germline lookup yields CDR1 SEHNR and CDR2 FQNEAQ (reference sequence). The CDR3 here is CASSLGTGQIYEQYF. The CDR3 bases are TGTGCCAGCAGCCTCGGGACGGGACAGATCTACGAGCAGTACTTC.

The chain is built from TRBV7-9 and TRBJ2-6; the match to TRBD1 covers 9 bases. Germline CDR1 is SEHNR and CDR2 is FQNEAQ (reference sequence). The CDR3 has 16 amino acids. V lost 3 bases and J lost 2; bases outside the gene matches: 2. The CDR3: CASSFTGGPGANVLTF. CDR3 coding DNA: TGTGCCAGCAGCTTTACAGGGGGCCCTGGGGCCAACGTCCTGACTTTC.

This sequence joins TRBV7-2 and TRBJ2-1; D possibly corresponds to TRBD2 (6 bases). Deletions cut 3 bases from V and 6 bases from J, with 9 bases between. This CDR3 comprises 13 residues. Germline-derived CDR1 and CDR2 are SGHTA and FQGNSA. CDR3 region: CASSLELANEQFF. Written as DNA, the CDR3 is TGTGCCAGCAGCTTGGAACTAGCCAATGAGCAGTTCTTC.

The rearrangement links TRBV14 to TRBJ1-1, with 9 bases fitting TRBD1. After removal of 4 bases from V and 5 bases from J, the junction contained 8 bases not matched to a gene. Germline assignment: CDR1 SGHDN and CDR2 FVKESK. This CDR3 region has 15 residues. CDR3 amino acids: CASSPGQGRRTEAFF. The CDR3 DNA follows: TGTGCCAGCAGCCCCGGACAGGGGCGTCGGACTGAAGCTTTCTTT.

CDR3 DNA sequence: TGTGCCAGCAGTGCTAGCGGGAGCCTCGTGACCTACGAGCAGTACTTC. It codes for CASSASGSLVTYEQYF. The V call is TRBV2, the J call TRBJ2-7; 10 bases fit TRBD2. Looked up from germline, CDR1 is SNHLY and CDR2 is FYNNEI. The CDR3 is made up of 16 amino acids. Losses at the gene ends were 4 bases for V and 2 bases for J; bases not matched to a gene: 8.

The genes are TRBV5-1 and TRBJ2-7; 16 positions agree with TRBD2. This CDR3 comprises 16 residues. The V segment lost 1 base and the J segment 6 bases; nucleotides outside the gene matches: 4. From germline, CDR1 is SGHRS and CDR2 YFSETQ. The CDR3 loop is CASSLPGLAGGSEQYF. CDR3 nucleotide sequence: TGCGCCAGCAGCTTGCCGGGACTAGCGGGAGGGAGCGAGCAGTACTTC. The whole variable domain, filled in from reference TRBV5-1 and TRBJ2-7, reads KAGVTQTPRYLIKTRGQQVTLSCSPISGHRSVSWYQQTPGQGLQFLFEYFSETQRNKGNFPGRFSGRQFSNSRSEMNVSTLELGDSALYLCASSLPGLAGGSEQYFGPGTRLTVT.

This sequence joins TRBV5-1 and TRBJ1-1; 10 nucleotides line up with TRBD1. CDR1 and CDR2 (germline): SGHRS, YFSETQ. Unmatched junction bases numbered 7, after V lost 4 bases and J lost 4 bases. This CDR3 comprises 15 residues. This chain's CDR3 is CASSAWDRGGTEAFF. Written as DNA, the CDR3 is TGCGCCAGCAGCGCATGGGACAGGGGAGGCACTGAAGCTTTCTTT.

A single count supports this clonotype. CDR3 DNA: TGTGCCAGCGGAGGAGACAGAAACTACAATGAGCAGTTCTTC. It yields the protein CASGGDRNYNEQFF. The rearrangement uses TRBV11-1 and TRBJ2-1; D could derive from TRBD1 or TRBD2 (5 bases each). Trimming shortened V by 8 bases and J by 3 bases, and 14 bases separated the two germline ends. Looked up from germline, CDR1 is SGHAT and CDR2 is FQDESV (reference sequence). There are 14 residues in the CDR3.

The chain uses TRBV30 and TRBJ1-2; possible D gene TRBD1, 5 bases. V was clipped by 8 bases and J by 2 bases, with 15 bases between them. CDR1 is GTSNPN and CDR2 is SVGIG in the germline V gene (reference sequence). The CDR3 extends over 13 amino acids. CDR3 bases: TGTGCCCACCAGCGGGGGGGAAACTATGGCTACACCTTC. Translated, it gives CAHQRGGNYGYTF.

This chain joins TRBV3-1 and TRBJ2-1; 14 bases are shared with TRBD2. CDR1 and CDR2 from the germline V gene are LGHDT and YNNKEL (reference sequence). This CDR3 contains 14 residues. V was clipped by 4 bases and J by 11 bases; unmatched bases: 4. The DNA for the CDR3 is TGTGCCAGCAGCCCGGGACTAGCGGGAGCCCAGCAGTTCTTC. This translates into CASSPGLAGAQQFF.

This clonotype was recorded only once. The DNA of the CDR3 is TGTGCCAGCAGCTTAGGGGGAGCGAATCAGCCCCAGCATTTT. Its protein is CASSLGGANQPQHF. This chain uses TRBV7-9 with TRBJ1-5; D not certain. This CDR3 comprises 14 residues. From germline, CDR1 is SEHNR and CDR2 FQNEAQ (reference sequence). Trimming pared 1 base from V and 4 bases from J, leaving 8 bases between.

This rearrangement joins TRBV6-1 to TRBJ1-1; D gene uncertain. Germline assignment: CDR1 MNHNS and CDR2 SASEGT. Trimming pared 1 base from V and 6 bases from J, leaving 6 bases between. This CDR3 spans 12 amino acids. The CDR3 sequence is CASSEGFSEAFF. DNA for the CDR3: TGTGCCAGCAGTGAAGGGTTCTCTGAAGCTTTCTTT.

This chain joins TRBV20-1 and TRBJ2-3, with D possibly being TRBD1 (5 bases). Trimming shortened V by 3 bases and J by 0 bases, and 7 bases separated the two germline ends. Germline CDR1 and CDR2: DFQATT and SNEGSKA (reference sequence). CDR3 length equals 13 residues. In nucleotides, the CDR3 is TGCAGTGCTAGTCAGGGAAGCACAGATACGCAGTATTTT. Translation: CSASQGSTDTQYF.